Listed here are 3 T cell receptor beta chains from one sample, sequenced in a study of blood T cell repertoires in COVID-19. Measured with immunoSEQ multiplex PCR; TCRdb has only the in-frame clones, and not every one. The repertoire includes 150,000 to 200,000 clones, 79% of them detected once, and 17% sits in the top ten. Sequencing was carried out using peripheral blood. These receptors were collected from a man between 60 and 75 years old with active or convalescent COVID-19.

V gene TRBV10-3 combines with J gene TRBJ1-1; TRBD1 is a possible D gene (6 bases). Trimming took off 6 bases at V and 3 bases at J, with 17 bases between the two ends. The CDR3 runs 15 residues. Germline V gene sequence: CDR1 ENHRY, CDR2 SYGVKD. The CDR3 DNA reads as TGTGCCATCAGGCAGGAGACAGGCAGATACACTGAAGCTTTCTTT. Amino acid sequence: CAIRQETGRYTEAFF.

The chain carries TRBV5-1 and TRBJ2-2, with a weak D call TRBD1 (7 bases). The CDR3 contains 14 residues. The germline V and J ends were trimmed by 2 bases and 4 bases, with 9 bases remaining between them. Germline loops: CDR1 SGHRS, CDR2 YFSETQ. The CDR3 DNA reads as TGCGCCAGCAGCTTCCAGGGGGGCACCGGGGAGCTGTTTTTT. It is translated as CASSFQGGTGELFF.

V gene TRBV28 combines with J gene TRBJ1-2; 8 nucleotides line up with TRBD1. V lost 4 bases to trimming and J lost 4 bases; unmatched junction nucleotides: 2. The germline gives CDR1 MDHEN, CDR2 SYDVKM. This CDR3 region has 13 residues. The CDR3 region has the DNA TGTGCCAGCAGTTACGACAGGGGCTATGGCTACACCTTC. Translated, it gives CASSYDRGYGYTF.